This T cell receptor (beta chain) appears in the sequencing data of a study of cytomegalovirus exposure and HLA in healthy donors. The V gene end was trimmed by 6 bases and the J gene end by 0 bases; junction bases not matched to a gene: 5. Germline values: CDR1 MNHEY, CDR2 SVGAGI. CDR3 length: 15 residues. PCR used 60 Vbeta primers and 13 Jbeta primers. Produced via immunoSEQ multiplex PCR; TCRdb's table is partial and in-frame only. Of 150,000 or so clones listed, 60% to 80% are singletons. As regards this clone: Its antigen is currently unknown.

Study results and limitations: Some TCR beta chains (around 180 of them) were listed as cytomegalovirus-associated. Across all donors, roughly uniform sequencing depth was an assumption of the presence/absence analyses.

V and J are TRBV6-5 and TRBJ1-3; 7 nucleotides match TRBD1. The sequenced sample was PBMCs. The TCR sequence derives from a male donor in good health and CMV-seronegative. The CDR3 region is CASSTTGISGNTIYF. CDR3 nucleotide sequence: TGTGCCAGCAGCACGACAGGGATCTCTGGAAACACCATATATTTT.